The sequence of this T cell receptor beta chain was determined in a study of cytomegalovirus exposure and HLA in healthy donors. Use of 60 Vbeta and 13 Jbeta primers characterized the PCR. Data came from immunoSEQ multiplex PCR; TCRdb stores just in-frame clones and leaves some out. The profile shows around 63,000 clones, about 71% of them singletons. This CDR3 region has 15 residues. CDR1 SGHRS and CDR2 YFSETQ come from the germline V gene. V lost 4 bases to trimming and J lost 1 base, with 14 bases between them. Specimen: PBMCs. This clonotype was sampled from a man aged 60 to 69 in good health and CMV-seropositive. The chain is built from TRBV5-1 and TRBJ1-2; a weak D match, TRBD1 (5 bases). CDR3 loop: CASSGRDGGNYGYTF. The CDR3 region has the DNA TGCGCCAGCAGCGGCCGGGACGGGGGTAACTATGGCTACACCTTC.